The TCR beta chain under discussion was sequenced for a study of blood T cell repertoires in COVID-19. Background on the study: Both acute and convalescent COVID-19 samples were obtained from the United States, Italy and Spain. From T cells, B-cell-depleted T cells, or PBMCs came the material, which was cDNA or gDNA.

Authors' analysis steps: Amplified reference gene primers provided the basis for estimating nucleated cell counts. Clones were read by immunoSEQ multiplex PCR, and TCRdb kept only the in-frame ones, dropping some. That table supplies the V and J calls and clone size; D and trimming were determined from the DNA. There are 100,000 to 150,000 clones in the sample; 74% occur only once, and more than 5.5% lies in the top ten. The CDR3 has 15 residues. Germline CDR1 and CDR2: SGHRS and YFSETQ. J was trimmed by 5 bases and V by 1 base; bases with no gene match: 5. Sequencing was performed on peripheral blood. The V and J genes are TRBV5-1 and TRBJ2-2; 7 nucleotides agree with TRBD1. The TCR originated in a man between 60 and 75 years old with acute or convalescent COVID-19. The CDR3 region is CASSLSSQGTGELFF. The CDR3 DNA is TGCGCCAGCAGCTTGTCGTCACAGGGGACCGGGGAGCTGTTTTTT.